One and the same sample provided the 3 T cell receptor beta chains below, sequenced in a study of blood T cell repertoires in COVID-19. Produced via immunoSEQ multiplex PCR; TCRdb's table is partial and in-frame only. The sample holds approximately 100,000 clones, over 80% seen once. Source material: peripheral blood. The receptors stem from a human donor in a cohort sampled during active COVID-19.

The CDR3 protein is CASSLAQGEKTQYF. In DNA, the CDR3 is TGTGCCAGCAGCTTGGCGCAGGGTGAAAAGACCCAGTACTTC. The chain couples TRBV5-4 to TRBJ2-5, with D tentatively TRBD1 (5 bases). The CDR3 covers 14 residues. CDR1 is SGHNT and CDR2 is YYREEE in the germline V gene (reference sequence). V was cut by 0 bases and J by 6 bases, with 12 bases left in between.

The gene calls are TRBV28 and TRBJ1-2; D possibly corresponds to TRBD1 (6 bases). V was trimmed by 5 bases and J by 6 bases, leaving 13 bases between them. Germline lookup yields CDR1 MDHEN and CDR2 SYDVKM. The CDR3 is 13 residues long. Here the CDR3 DNA reads TGTGCCAGCAGTCCACAGGGTACGGATGGCTACACCTTC. Translation gives CASSPQGTDGYTF.

This chain links TRBV24-1 with TRBJ1-1, with 8 bases that match TRBD1. The CDR3 runs to 13 residues. V was pared by 6 bases and J by 4 bases, with 3 bases of the junction left unmatched. CDR1 and CDR2 (germline): KGHDR, SFDVKD. DNA of the CDR3: TGTGCCACCAGTCCCGACAGGGGCACTGAAGCTTTCTTT. This gives the protein CATSPDRGTEAFF.